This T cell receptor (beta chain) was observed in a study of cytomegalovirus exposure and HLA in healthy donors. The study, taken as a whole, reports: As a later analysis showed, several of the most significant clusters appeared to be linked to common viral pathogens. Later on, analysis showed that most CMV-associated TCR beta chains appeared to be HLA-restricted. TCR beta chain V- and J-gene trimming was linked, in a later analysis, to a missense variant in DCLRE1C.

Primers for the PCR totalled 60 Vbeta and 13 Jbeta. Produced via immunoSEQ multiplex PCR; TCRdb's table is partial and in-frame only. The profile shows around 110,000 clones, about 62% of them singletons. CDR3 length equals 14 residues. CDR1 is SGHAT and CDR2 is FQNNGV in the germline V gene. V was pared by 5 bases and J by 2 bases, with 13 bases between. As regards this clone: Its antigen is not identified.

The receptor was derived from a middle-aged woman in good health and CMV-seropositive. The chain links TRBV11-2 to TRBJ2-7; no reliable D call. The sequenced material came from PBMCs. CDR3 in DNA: TGTGCCAGCAGCCCTCACCTAGAGACCTACGAGCAGTACTTC. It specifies CASSPHLETYEQYF.